A selection of T cell receptor beta chains follows, all from one sample in a study of identifying expanded T cells in peripheral blood. Assay: immunoSEQ multiplex PCR; the TCRdb copy retains only in-frame clones and omits some. The table lists about 94,000 clones, 88% of them singletons, with approximately 5.3% in the top ten. The source material was blood. These receptors all come from a person aged 18 to 75 in good health. The CDR3 runs from the conserved cysteine through the conserved F or W. D genes are given only for firm matches. A row's size may be missing; if present it is once, few, many or a size class.

D gene,CDR3 length,clone size,J gene,V gene,CDR3 protein,CDR3 DNA
.,11,.,TRBJ1-1,TRBV6-6,CASSLYTEAFF,TGTGCCAGCAGTTTATACACTGAAGCTTTCTTT
.,19,.,TRBJ2-6,TRBV6-1,CASSEAFPGARSGANVLTF,TGTGCCAGCAGTGAAGCCTTTCCGGGGGCGCGTTCGGGGGCCAACGTCCTGACTTTC
.,14,.,TRBJ1-5,TRBV15,CATSRYSSNQPQHF,TGTGCCACCAGCAGATACTCTAGCAATCAGCCCCAGCATTTT
TRBD1,17,.,TRBJ2-1,TRBV4-2,CASSPGTGGSSYNEQFF,TGTGCCAGCAGCCCCGGGACAGGGGGGAGCTCCTACAATGAGCAGTTCTTC
.,14,once,TRBJ2-5,TRBV7-3,CASSPDSGRETQYF,TGTGCCAGCAGCCCGGACAGTGGACGAGAGACCCAGTACTTC
.,12,.,TRBJ2-2,TRBV7-9,CASSLATGELFF,TGTGCCAGCAGCTTAGCGACAGGGGAGCTGTTTTTT
.,13,few,TRBJ1-2,TRBV13,CASSLGRNYGYTF,TGTGCCAGCAGCTTAGGACGGAATTATGGCTACACCTTC
.,17,.,TRBJ2-7,TRBV19,CASSTPSGTWEAYEQYF,TGTGCCAGTAGTACCCCTTCCGGGACCTGGGAGGCCTACGAGCAGTACTTC
.,13,once,TRBJ1-1,TRBV4-2,CASSQERRTEAFF,TGTGCCAGCAGCCAAGAAAGGCGGACTGAAGCTTTCTTT
.,15,.,TRBJ1-3,TRBV27,CASSPTVLSGNTIYF,TGTGCCAGCAGTCCCACAGTCCTCTCTGGAAACACCATATATTTT
TRBD1,13,.,TRBJ2-7,TRBV15,CATSRDRGREQYF,TGTGCCACCAGCAGAGATAGGGGGCGCGAGCAGTACTTC
.,15,once,TRBJ1-4,TRBV6-5,CASSYSPGNREKLFF,TGTGCCAGCAGTTACTCGCCGGGGAATCGGGAAAAACTGTTTTTT
TRBD1,16,.,TRBJ1-1,TRBV6-5,CASSYSGTGIWSEAFF,TGTGCCAGCAGTTATTCCGGGACAGGGATTTGGTCTGAAGCTTTCTTT
TRBD2,16,.,TRBJ2-7,TRBV7-9,CASSLNYVREFGEQYF,TGTGCCAGCAGCTTAAATTACGTGCGGGAGTTTGGCGAGCAGTACTTC
.,12,.,TRBJ1-2,TRBV29-1,CSVDLASYGYTF,TGCAGCGTTGATTTGGCTTCTTATGGCTACACCTTC
.,14,once,TRBJ2-7,TRBV5-1,CASSLELVNDEQYF,TGCGCCAGCAGCTTGGAACTAGTGAACGACGAGCAGTACTTC
.,16,.,TRBJ1-5,TRBV18,CASSPQGGKGNQPQHF,TGTGCCAGCTCACCACAGGGTGGGAAAGGCAATCAGCCCCAGCATTTT
.,16,.,TRBJ1-5,TRBV19,CASDRGALYSNQPQHF,TGTGCCAGCGACAGAGGGGCCCTTTATAGCAATCAGCCCCAGCATTTT
.,13,.,TRBJ2-1,TRBV27,CASSFSSSNEQFF,TGTGCCAGCAGTTTTTCGTCGAGCAATGAGCAGTTCTTC
TRBD1,12,few,TRBJ1-1,TRBV19,CATGTGAGVAFF,TGTGCCACCGGGACAGGGGCGGGCGTAGCTTTCTTT
.,14,.,TRBJ2-1,TRBV10-3,CAISVGSSYNEQFF,TGTGCCATCAGCGTGGGGAGCTCCTACAATGAGCAGTTCTTC
.,13,.,TRBJ2-1,TRBV6-6,CATRGGNYNEQFF,TGTGCCACGAGAGGAGGGAACTACAATGAGCAGTTCTTC
.,16,.,TRBJ1-1,TRBV6-5,CASSYGIGGVNTEAFF,TGTGCCAGCAGTTACGGGATCGGGGGGGTGAACACTGAAGCTTTCTTT
.,15,.,TRBJ2-1,TRBV15,CATSRDRGLYNEQFF,TGTGCCACCAGCAGAGATCGGGGCCTCTACAATGAGCAGTTCTTC
.,16,.,TRBJ2-7,TRBV4-1,CASSQGAGGSSYEQYF,TGCGCCAGCAGCCAAGGGGCTGGGGGGTCCTCCTACGAGCAGTACTTC
TRBD1,14,.,TRBJ2-5,TRBV5-6,CASSLVRGRETQYF,TGTGCCAGCAGCCTTGTTAGGGGGCGAGAGACCCAGTACTTC
TRBD1,17,once,TRBJ2-5,TRBV5-4,CASSSFGQGPYQETQYF,TGTGCCAGCAGCTCATTCGGACAGGGCCCGTACCAAGAGACCCAGTACTTC
TRBD1,15,.,TRBJ1-2,TRBV5-1,CASSLVATGADGYTF,TGCGCCAGCAGCTTGGTAGCGACAGGGGCCGATGGCTACACCTTC
.,16,.,TRBJ1-1,TRBV5-6,CASSLRRGRDYTEAFF,TGTGCCAGCAGCTTGCGTCGGGGCAGAGATTACACTGAAGCTTTCTTT
.,14,.,TRBJ2-5,TRBV5-6,CASSSRLQWGTQYF,TGTGCCAGCAGCTCTAGACTCCAATGGGGGACCCAGTACTTC
.,13,.,TRBJ1-2,TRBV10-2,CASRKQGSYGYTF,TGCGCCAGCAGGAAACAGGGAAGCTATGGCTACACCTTC
.,11,.,TRBJ1-1,TRBV4-1,CASRRTDEAFF,TGCGCCAGCAGGCGGACAGATGAAGCTTTCTTT
TRBD1,14,.,TRBJ2-1,TRBV18,CASSPWTGNNEQFF,TGTGCCAGCTCACCTTGGACAGGGAACAATGAGCAGTTCTTC
TRBD1,14,.,TRBJ2-2,TRBV19,CASSTTGATGELFF,TGTGCCAGTAGTACCACAGGGGCCACCGGGGAGCTGTTTTTT
TRBD1,14,.,TRBJ2-5,TRBV9,CASSLQGASETQYF,TGTGCCAGCAGCTTACAGGGGGCTTCAGAGACCCAGTACTTC
.,15,.,TRBJ2-5,TRBV28,CASVAAAEGGETQYF,TGTGCCAGCGTCGCCGCGGCGGAGGGGGGAGAGACCCAGTACTTC